Included here is one T cell receptor beta chain sequence, with context. Germline CDR1 reads MNHEY; CDR2 reads SMNVEV (reference sequence). Trimming pared 11 bases from V and 6 bases from J, leaving 19 bases between. This CDR3 has 13 residues. This specimen belongs to a study of T cell responses to AZD1222 COVID-19 vaccine. Assay: immunoSEQ multiplex PCR; the TCRdb copy retains only in-frame clones and omits some. The sample carries 150,000 or so clones, more than 70% recorded once. The source was peripheral blood, collected on day 0 of AZD1222 vaccination. This TCR was recovered from an adult in good health. V and J are TRBV27 and TRBJ1-2; D is ambiguous. The chain's CDR3 is CAVGPGSEDGYTF. As DNA, the CDR3 is TGTGCCGTCGGACCGGGGTCGGAGGATGGCTACACCTTC.